A single T cell receptor (beta chain) is shown here with its context. Its antigen remains undetermined. There are no base qualities to consult, and no much larger clone falls within one base. The twin pairs came from the European Cystic Fibrosis Twin and Sibling Study Cohort, a cohort that recruited patients from about 160 CF clinics across 14 European countries. Zygosity and CFTR genotype were verified in-house, with zygosity tested by multiplex PCR of nine short tandem repeat loci. Peripheral blood was sampled from each twin, with clinical parameters recorded on the day of blood sampling. Genomic DNA was isolated from peripheral blood cells with phenol/chloroform and kept in TE buffer at 4 degrees C. From its cysteine to its phenylalanine, the CDR3 spans 15 amino acids. The only DNA kept is the CDR3, 45 bases in frame from the first base. Reading the germline V gene (reference sequence) gives CDR1 MNHNY and CDR2 SVGAGI. Trimming removed 4 bases from V and 3 bases from J; the gene matches leave 8 bases unexplained.

The sample comes from a study of monozygotic twins with cystic fibrosis (dated by TCRdb to the early 2020s). Regarding the complete study: Barcoded libraries were prepared from three micrograms of fragmented DNA with 15 PCR cycles. Data for three of the twin pairs had been reported earlier in a different context. The study compared TCR beta repertoires within and between 16 monozygotic twin pairs with cystic fibrosis to assess genetic influence on V and J gene usage. On the day blood was drawn, the twins' weight-for-height and FEVPerc (FEV1 disease centile) were ranked against those of the 1,060 cohort participants. Made up mostly of children and adolescents, the cohort included ten female and six male twin pairs ranging in age from about 2.0 to 36.4 years, with a median of about 9 years. Overall results and qualifications from the work: The greatest similarity to the co-twin was observed for V gene usage in 13 of 16 pairs and for J usage in 8 of 16 pairs, which suggested genetic constraints. Simpson clonality tended to be low (median approximately 0.0095), which suggests a naive-dominated repertoire, although clonality was higher in the most severely affected patients. Only a small cohort was studied, and no association of shared CDR3 numbers with age, concordance or disease severity was found. Sharing of nucleotide-identical clonotypes was significantly greater within monozygotic CF twin pairs than between unrelated CF individuals (P = 0.000026, Mann-Whitney).

TCR beta CDR3 regions were amplified by multiplex PCR using the immunoSEQ immune profiling system, following the manufacturer's instructions. An Illumina NextSeq system was used for sequencing. The source study handled its data this way. Sequence data were processed on the immunoSEQ Analyzer platform, and clonality was calculated as the square root of Simpson's index of productive rearrangements. V and J usage similarity was measured by Jensen-Shannon distance, and CDR3 generation probabilities were computed with OLGA. Shared CDR3 sequences were searched in the immuneACCESS database (August 2020) and in VDJdb (December 2020). TCRdb took this table from immuneACCESS and kept in-frame rearrangements with V and J called. Such tables lack part of the clones; where checked against another copy, unresolved V genes explain under half of the gap, and the rest is unexplained. V and J calls and clone size are copied from that table; D and trimming were computed from the DNA. The table for this sample lists just under 20,000 clones; about 90% of them were counted only once. Together, the top ten hold 1.5% to 2% of the sample.

This TCR was recovered from a girl aged 2-10 years with cystic fibrosis. Recombination joined TRBV6-6 with TRBJ1-2; 7 nucleotides in the junction match TRBD1. Sequencing input: blood. The DNA is as follows: TGTGCCAGCAGTTTCAACCCCGGGACAGACTATGGCTACACCTTC. It codes for CASSFNPGTDYGYTF.